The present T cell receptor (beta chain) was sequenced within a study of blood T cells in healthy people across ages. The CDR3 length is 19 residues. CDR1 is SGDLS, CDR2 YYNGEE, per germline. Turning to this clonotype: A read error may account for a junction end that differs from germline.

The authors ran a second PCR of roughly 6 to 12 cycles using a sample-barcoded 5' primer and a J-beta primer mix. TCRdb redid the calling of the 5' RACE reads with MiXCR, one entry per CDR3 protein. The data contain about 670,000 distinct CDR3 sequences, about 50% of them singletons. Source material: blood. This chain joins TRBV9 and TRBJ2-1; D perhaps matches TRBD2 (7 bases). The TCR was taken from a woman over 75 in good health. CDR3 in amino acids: CTSSAPSQGRAGIYNEQFF. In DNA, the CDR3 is TGTACCAGCAGCGCACCCTCGCAGGGGAGGGCAGGGATCTACAATGAGCAGTTCTTC. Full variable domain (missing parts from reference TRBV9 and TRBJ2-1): DSGVTQTPKHLITATGQRVTLRCSPRSGDLSVYWYQQSLDQGLQFLIQYYNGEERAKGNILERFSAQQFPDLHSELNLSSLELGDSALYFCTSSAPSQGRAGIYNEQFFGPGTRLTVL.